This T cell receptor beta chain was sequenced for a study of shared clonotypes between healthy human individuals. Whole-study context: CD4 naive and CD4 memory each took three plates per donor, while CD8 naive took two and CD8 memory one.

Cells designated naive CD8 were CD45RO-negative and were positively selected for CCR7, with terminally differentiated effector memory CD45RA+ cells excluded. In germline, CDR1 is SEHNR, CDR2 FQNEAQ (reference sequence). The CDR3 contains 15 residues. V shed 4 bases and J 7 bases; nucleotides not matched to a gene: 9. Data came from immunoSEQ multiplex PCR; TCRdb stores just in-frame clones and leaves some out. The sample yields over 800,000 clones, 80% to 95% seen once. Sequencing used naive CD8+ T cells sorted from blood. The clonotype originates from a young man in good health. The chain links TRBV7-9 to TRBJ2-7; 11 nucleotides match TRBD1. CDR3 in DNA: TGTGCCAGCAGCTCCGGAGGACAGGGGGCGCGGGAGCAGTACTTC. This encodes CASSSGGQGAREQYF. The full variable domain, completed using reference TRBV7-9 and TRBJ2-7, is DTGVSQNPRHKITKRGQNVTFRCDPISEHNRLYWYRQTLGQGPEFLTYFQNEAQLEKSRLLSDRFSAERPKGSFSTLEIQRTEQGDSAMYLCASSSGGQGAREQYFGPGTRLTVT.